Presented here are 22 T cell receptor beta chains from one specimen sequenced in a study of blood T cell repertoires in COVID-19. TCRdb keeps only in-frame clones here, not all; method: immunoSEQ multiplex PCR. The repertoire holds 100,000 to 150,000 clones, with roughly 90% as singletons. Sequencing used PBMCs or T cells enriched from blood (not recorded which). These receptors were obtained from a woman between 45 and 60 years old who had recovered from COVID-19.

CDR3 DNA: TGTGCCAGCAGGGGGACAGCCTATAATTCACCCCTCCACTTT. It encodes CASRGTAYNSPLHF. The gene calls are TRBV2 and TRBJ1-6, with 7 bases lining up with TRBD1. The germline CDR1 and CDR2 sequences are SNHLY and FYNNEI. CDR3 length equals 14 residues. J lost 2 bases, V lost 6 bases, and 1 base had no gene match.

This rearrangement joins TRBV11-2 to TRBJ1-1; TRBD1 agrees at 12 bases. The CDR3 runs 14 residues. Germline V gene lookup returns CDR1 SGHAT and CDR2 FQNNGV. Trimming took 3 bases from V and 11 from J; bases not matched to a gene: 7. The CDR3 protein is CASSFRDRGLEAFF. DNA for the CDR3: TGTGCCAGCAGCTTCCGGGACAGGGGGCTGGAGGCTTTCTTT.

This clone was observed once. This rearrangement joins TRBV6-4 to TRBJ1-1; perhaps TRBD1 as D (5 bases). CDR3 size: 14 residues. V gave up 5 bases and J gave up 0 bases, with 10 bases separating them. Germline CDR1 reads MRHNA; CDR2 reads SNTAGT. The CDR3 sequence: CASSKDRLNTEAFF. CDR3 nucleotide sequence: TGTGCCAGCAGTAAAGACAGATTGAACACTGAAGCTTTCTTT.

V and J are TRBV21-1 and TRBJ2-7; the D call of TRBD2 is as the table states it, not checked on the DNA. TRBV21-1 is listed as a pseudogene. CDR3 size: 14 residues. The CDR3 nucleotides are TGTGCCAGCAGCAAACGTGGAGCGGACTACGAGCAGTACTTC. This gives the protein CASSKRGADYEQYF.

This chain joins TRBV27 and TRBJ1-2; 7 bases are shared with TRBD1. This CDR3 spans 16 amino acids. CDR1 and CDR2 (germline): MNHEY, SMNVEV (reference sequence). The V segment lost 0 bases and the J segment 6 bases; nucleotides outside the gene matches: 10. CDR3 sequence reads: CASSLSPPTGPDGYTF. The CDR3 bases are TGTGCCAGCAGTTTATCCCCCCCGACAGGGCCGGATGGCTACACCTTC.

V gene TRBV14 combines with J gene TRBJ2-3; 8 bases are shared with TRBD2. The CDR3 totals 17 residues. The V gene end was trimmed by 1 base and the J gene end by 0 bases; junction bases not matched to a gene: 6. Germline V gene lookup returns CDR1 SGHDN and CDR2 FVKESK. This CDR3 is CASSQGPAGASTDTQYF. The CDR3 DNA is TGTGCCAGCAGCCAAGGGCCAGCGGGGGCTAGCACAGATACGCAGTATTTT.

The V and J genes are TRBV6-6 and TRBJ1-4, with 12 bases that match TRBD1. The CDR3 covers 16 residues. V shed 6 bases, J shed 7 bases, and the junction held 9 bases outside the gene matches. From germline, CDR1 is MNHNY and CDR2 SVGAGI (reference sequence). For the CDR3, the DNA is TGTGCCAGCAGAAAGGGACAGGGGGCGTTAAGTGAAAAACTGTTTTTT. Its translation: CASRKGQGALSEKLFF.

This clone was detected only a few times. The rearrangement links TRBV5-4 to TRBJ2-5, with D maybe TRBD2 (5 bases). CDR3 length equals 16 residues. Germline CDR1 and CDR2: SGHNT and YYREEE (reference sequence). V gave up 0 bases and J gave up 0 bases, with 12 bases separating them. The CDR3, as DNA: TGTGCCAGCAGCTTGGCCGTTTCGGGGTACCAAGAGACCCAGTACTTC. Translation gives CASSLAVSGYQETQYF.

This clone was recorded only once. V usage is TRBV20-1 and J usage is TRBJ2-5, with 9 nucleotides matching TRBD1. V lost 3 bases to trimming and J lost 2 bases; unmatched junction nucleotides: 10. The CDR3 is 16 amino acids. Germline CDR1 and CDR2: DFQATT and SNEGSKA (reference sequence). The CDR3 loop is CSASPPQGARQETQYF. The CDR3 DNA follows: TGCAGTGCTAGTCCGCCACAGGGGGCGAGACAAGAGACCCAGTACTTC.

V and J are TRBV10-3 and TRBJ2-3; 16 bases align to TRBD2. The germline gives CDR1 ENHRY, CDR2 SYGVKD. CDR3 length: 18 residues. Losses at the gene ends were 5 bases for V and 4 bases for J; bases not matched to a gene: 9. CDR3 sequence (DNA): TGTGCCATCAGTAGCCTCGGGACTAGCGGGGGGGCCGCAGATACGCAGTATTTT. This encodes CAISSLGTSGGAADTQYF.

This sequence joins TRBV11-2 and TRBJ2-3, with 8 bases aligning to TRBD1. The CDR3 spans 15 residues. Germline lookup yields CDR1 SGHAT and CDR2 FQNNGV. V shed 6 bases, J shed 2 bases, and the junction held 7 bases outside the gene matches. CDR3: CASRQTGAATDTQYF. The CDR3 DNA reads as TGTGCCAGCAGGCAGACAGGGGCGGCCACAGATACGCAGTATTTT.

This clone was found once. The chain is built from TRBV6-5 and TRBJ2-5; D is perhaps TRBD2 (5 bases). The germline CDR1 and CDR2 sequences are MNHEY and SVGAGI. The CDR3 spans 14 residues. The V end was cut by 7 bases, the J end by 1 base, with 13 bases between. The CDR3: CASTPPGTQETQYF. The CDR3 DNA follows: TGTGCCAGCACCCCCCCGGGAACCCAAGAGACCCAGTACTTC.

The V gene is TRBV3-1 (or the pseudogene TRBV3-2), the J gene TRBJ2-3, with D unresolved. Germline-derived CDR1 and CDR2 are LGHDT and YNNKEL (reference sequence). The CDR3 contains 12 residues. Trimming shortened V by 0 bases and J by 8 bases, and 6 bases separated the two germline ends. DNA for the CDR3: TGTGCCAGCAGCCAAGACCGGAGTACGCAGTATTTT. Translated, it gives CASSQDRSTQYF.

The J gene is TRBJ2-4, the V gene TRBV10-3; maybe TRBD2 (6 bases). From germline, CDR1 is ENHRY and CDR2 SYGVKD. The CDR3 runs to 13 residues. The germline V and J ends were trimmed by 6 bases and 1 base, with 7 bases remaining between them. The DNA for the CDR3 is TGTGCCATCAGCGCGGGGGCCAAAAACATTCAGTACTTC. Its translation is CAISAGAKNIQYF.

The chain recombines TRBV11-1 with TRBJ2-7; tentatively, D is TRBD2 (7 bases). Germline lookup yields CDR1 SGHAT and CDR2 FQDESV (reference sequence). V lost 0 bases, J lost 2 bases, and 11 bases lay in between. The CDR3 sequence is 15 residues long. CDR3 DNA sequence: TGTGCCAGCAGCTTAGCTGCGGGGGCCACCTACGAGCAGTACTTC. Amino acid sequence: CASSLAAGATYEQYF. Together with reference TRBV11-1 and TRBJ2-7, the CDR3 gives the full variable domain: EAEVAQSPRYKITEKSQAVAFWCDPISGHATLYWYRQILGQGPELLVQFQDESVVDDSQLPKDRFSAERLKGVDSTLKIQPAELGDSAMYLCASSLAAGATYEQYFGPGTRLTVT.

The chain joins TRBV2 to TRBJ1-2, with D possibly being TRBD1 (6 bases). The CDR3 runs to 16 residues. V was pared by 3 bases and J by 2 bases, with 16 bases between. In germline, CDR1 is SNHLY, CDR2 FYNNEI. The DNA for the CDR3 is TGTGCCAGCAGTGAGCAGGGGCAGGGTGGGAACTATGGCTACACCTTC. This sequence encodes CASSEQGQGGNYGYTF.

V is TRBV7-9 and J is TRBJ1-2; the D gene is possibly TRBD1 (5 bases). Germline CDR1 is SEHNR and CDR2 is FQNEAQ (reference sequence). The CDR3 extends over 13 amino acids. The V gene lost 3 bases and the J gene lost 4 bases, with 9 bases spanning the gap. In DNA, the CDR3 is TGTGCCAGCAGCTTGACAGAATTCTATGGCTACACCTTC. It specifies CASSLTEFYGYTF.

The rearrangement joins TRBV6-5 to TRBJ1-3, with D tentatively TRBD1 (6 bases). The CDR3 has 16 amino acids. Germline CDR1 and CDR2: MNHEY and SVGAGI. Trimming stripped 0 bases from V and 3 bases from J, with 12 bases between. The CDR3: CASSYSKAGVGNTIYF. DNA of the CDR3: TGTGCCAGCAGTTACTCGAAGGCAGGGGTTGGAAACACCATATATTTT.

The chain has TRBV9 and TRBJ2-5; D perhaps matches TRBD2 (7 bases). V was shortened by 4 bases and J by 10 bases, with 29 bases between the two germline ends. Germline V gene data show CDR1 as SGDLS and CDR2 as YYNGEE. The CDR3 is 17 residues long. The CDR3 sequence is CASSLLADVGGRGVQYF. In DNA form, the CDR3 reads TGTGCCAGCAGCCTCCTAGCCGACGTCGGGGGGCGAGGGGTCCAGTACTTC. The entire variable domain, with the rest obtained from reference TRBV9 and TRBJ2-5, is as follows: DSGVTQTPKHLITATGQRVTLRCSPRSGDLSVYWYQQSLDQGLQFLIQYYNGEERAKGNILERFSAQQFPDLHSELNLSSLELGDSALYFCASSLLADVGGRGVQYFGPGTRLLVL.

This chain joins TRBV11-3 and TRBJ2-7, with D perhaps TRBD2 (5 bases). CDR1 and CDR2 from the germline V gene are SGHNT and YENEEA. Trimming shortened V by 5 bases and J by 0 bases, and 11 bases separated the two germline ends. This CDR3 region has 14 residues. The CDR3 DNA is TGTGCCAGCAGCCCGACTGGGAGCTCCTACGAGCAGTACTTC. Translated: CASSPTGSSYEQYF.

This clone occurred a few times. Other DNA sequences of this sample code for an identical CDR3. The rearrangement uses TRBV3-1 (or the pseudogene TRBV3-2) and TRBJ2-5, with TRBD2 matching over 11 bases. The CDR3 is 16 residues long. CDR1 and CDR2 (germline): LGHDT, YNNKEL (reference sequence). Trimming took 1 base from V and 1 from J; bases not matched to a gene: 2. Here the CDR3 reads CASSQGLAGGQETQYF. The CDR3 nucleotides read TGTGCCAGCAGCCAAGGGCTAGCGGGGGGCCAAGAGACCCAGTACTTC.

This clone was seen once. The gene calls are TRBV19 and TRBJ1-5; D is undetermined. This CDR3 has 13 amino acids. The ends were cut back, 9 bases at V and 0 bases at J, with 9 bases in the middle. Germline V CDR1 and CDR2: LNHDA, SQIVND (reference sequence). The CDR3 bases are TGTGCCAGCGGAGAGCATAGCAATCAGCCCCAGCATTTT. Its protein is CASGEHSNQPQHF.